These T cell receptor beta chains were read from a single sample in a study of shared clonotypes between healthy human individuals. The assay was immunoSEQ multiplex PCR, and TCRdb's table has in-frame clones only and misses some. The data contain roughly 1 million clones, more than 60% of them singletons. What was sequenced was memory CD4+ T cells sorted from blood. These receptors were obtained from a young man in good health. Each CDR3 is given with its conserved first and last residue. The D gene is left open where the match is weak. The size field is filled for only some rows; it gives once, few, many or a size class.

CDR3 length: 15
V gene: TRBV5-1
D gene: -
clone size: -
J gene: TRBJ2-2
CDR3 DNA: TGCGCCAGCAGCCCGGAGGGGCCGAGCACCGGGGAGCTGTTTTTT
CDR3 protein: CASSPEGPSTGELFF

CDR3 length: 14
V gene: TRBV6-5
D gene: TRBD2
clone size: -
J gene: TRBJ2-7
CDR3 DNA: TGTGCCAGCAATTTGGCTAGCGGCTCCTACGAGCAGTACTTC
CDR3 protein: CASNLASGSYEQYF

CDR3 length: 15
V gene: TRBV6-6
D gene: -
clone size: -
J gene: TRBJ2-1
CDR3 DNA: TGTGCCAGCAGTCCCTGGGCCCTTATAGGGGGTGAGCAGTTCTTC
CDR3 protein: CASSPWALIGGEQFF

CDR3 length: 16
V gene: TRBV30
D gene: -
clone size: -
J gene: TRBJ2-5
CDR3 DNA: TGTGCCTGGGCGTGGGGTGGGTTCAGGGTCCAAGAGACCCAGTACTTC
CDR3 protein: CAWAWGGFRVQETQYF

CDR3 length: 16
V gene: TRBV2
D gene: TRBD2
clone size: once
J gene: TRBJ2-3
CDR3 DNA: TGTGCCAGCACCGAAGACTGGCGGGGGGGCCAGTATACGCAGTATTTT
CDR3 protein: CASTEDWRGGQYTQYF

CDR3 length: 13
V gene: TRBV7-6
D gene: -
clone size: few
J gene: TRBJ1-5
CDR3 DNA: TGTGCCAGCAGCCCTCTCGGTGATCAGCCCCAGCATTTT
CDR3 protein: CASSPLGDQPQHF

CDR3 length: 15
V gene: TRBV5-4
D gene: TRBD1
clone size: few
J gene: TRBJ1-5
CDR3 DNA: TGTGCCAGCAGCTTGGACAGGGGAGTTCAACAGCCCCAGCATTTT
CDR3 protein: CASSLDRGVQQPQHF

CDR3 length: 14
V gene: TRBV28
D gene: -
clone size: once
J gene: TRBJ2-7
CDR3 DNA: TGTGCCAGCAGTTTAACCGGGCAACCCTACGAGCAGTACTTC
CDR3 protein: CASSLTGQPYEQYF

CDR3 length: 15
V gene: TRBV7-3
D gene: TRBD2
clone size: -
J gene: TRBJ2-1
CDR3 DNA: TGTGCCAGCAGCGTCTCTAGCGGGGTGTGGAATGAGCAGTTCTTC
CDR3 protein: CASSVSSGVWNEQFF

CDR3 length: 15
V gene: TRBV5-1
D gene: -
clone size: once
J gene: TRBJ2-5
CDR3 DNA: TGCGCCAGCAGCTTGGATGGACGCTACCAAGAGACCCAGTACTTC
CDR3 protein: CASSLDGRYQETQYF

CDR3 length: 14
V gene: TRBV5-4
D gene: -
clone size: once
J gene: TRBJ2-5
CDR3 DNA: TGTGCCAGCAGCTTGGAGGTGGGAGAAGAGACCCAGTACTTC
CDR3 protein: CASSLEVGEETQYF

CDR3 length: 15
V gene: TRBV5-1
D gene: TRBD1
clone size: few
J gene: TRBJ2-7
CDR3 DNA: TGCGCCAGCAGCGAAGGGACAGGGGGCTCCTACGAGCAGTACTTC
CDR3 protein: CASSEGTGGSYEQYF

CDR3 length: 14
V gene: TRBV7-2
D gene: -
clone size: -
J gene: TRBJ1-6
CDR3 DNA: TGTGCCAGCAGCTTAGGGACAGCCAATTCACCCCTCCACTTT
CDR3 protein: CASSLGTANSPLHF

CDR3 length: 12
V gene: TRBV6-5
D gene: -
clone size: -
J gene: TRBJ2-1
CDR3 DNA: TGTGCCAGCAGTTACTCAGGTGGTGAGCAGTTCTTC
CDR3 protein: CASSYSGGEQFF

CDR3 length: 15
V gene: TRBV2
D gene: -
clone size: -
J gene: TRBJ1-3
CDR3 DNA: TGTGCCAGCAGTGAGGGGTTGGCGGCTGGAAACACCATATATTTT
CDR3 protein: CASSEGLAAGNTIYF

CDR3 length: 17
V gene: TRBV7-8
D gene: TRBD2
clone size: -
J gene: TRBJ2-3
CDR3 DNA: TGTGCCAGCAGCTTAGGAATTAGCGGGGGGGCCACAGATACGCAGTATTTT
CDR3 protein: CASSLGISGGATDTQYF

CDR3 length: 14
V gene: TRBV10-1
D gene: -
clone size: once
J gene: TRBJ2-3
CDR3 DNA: TGCGCCAGCAGTGAGGCTAGACCCACAGATACGCAGTATTTT
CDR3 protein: CASSEARPTDTQYF

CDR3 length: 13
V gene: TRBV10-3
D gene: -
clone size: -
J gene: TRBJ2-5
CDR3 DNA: TGTGCCATCAGTGACAGGGTGAGGGAGACCCAGTACTTC
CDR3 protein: CAISDRVRETQYF

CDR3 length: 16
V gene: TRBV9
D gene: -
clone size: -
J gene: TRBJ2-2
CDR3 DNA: TGTGCCAGCAGCGTAGCTAGTAGCGGGAACACCGGGGAGCTGTTTTTT
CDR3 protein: CASSVASSGNTGELFF

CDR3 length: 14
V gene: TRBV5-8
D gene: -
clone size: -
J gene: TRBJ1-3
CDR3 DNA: TGTGCCAGCAGCTACCGGGAGTCTGGAAACACCATATATTTT
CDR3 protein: CASSYRESGNTIYF

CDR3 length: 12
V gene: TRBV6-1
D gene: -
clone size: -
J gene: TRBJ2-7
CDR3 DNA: TGTGCCAGCAGTACTACCTACTACGAGCAGTACTTC
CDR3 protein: CASSTTYYEQYF

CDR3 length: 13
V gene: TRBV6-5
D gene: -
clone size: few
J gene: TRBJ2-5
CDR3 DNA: TGTGCCAGCAGTTCTGGCGTGGTCGAGACCCAGTACTTC
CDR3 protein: CASSSGVVETQYF

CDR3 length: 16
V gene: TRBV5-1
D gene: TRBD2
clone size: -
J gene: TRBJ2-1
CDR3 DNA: TGCGCCAGCAGAACTAGCGGGAGCTTCCCCTACAATGAGCAGTTCTTC
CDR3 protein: CASRTSGSFPYNEQFF

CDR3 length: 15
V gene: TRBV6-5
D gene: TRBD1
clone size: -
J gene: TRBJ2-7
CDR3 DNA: TGTGCCAGCAGTTACTCGACAGGGCGGAGGAACGAGCAGTACTTC
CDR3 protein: CASSYSTGRRNEQYF

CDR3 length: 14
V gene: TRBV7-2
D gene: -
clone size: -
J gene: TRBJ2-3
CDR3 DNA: TGTGCCAGCAGCTTCATCGCCGGCACAGATACGCAGTATTTT
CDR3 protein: CASSFIAGTDTQYF

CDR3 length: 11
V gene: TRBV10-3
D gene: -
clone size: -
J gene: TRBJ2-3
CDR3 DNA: TGTGCCATCAGGAGGGGGGATACGCAGTATTTT
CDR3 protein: CAIRRGDTQYF

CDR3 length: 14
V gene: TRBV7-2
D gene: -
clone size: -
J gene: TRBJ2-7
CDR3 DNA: TGTGCCAGCAGCTTAGAAGGGGGGGCTTACGAGCAGTACTTC
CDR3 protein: CASSLEGGAYEQYF

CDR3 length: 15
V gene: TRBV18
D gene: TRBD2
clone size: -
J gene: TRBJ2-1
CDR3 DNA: TGTGCCAGCTCACCAGGACTAGCGGGAGGCAATGAGCAGTTCTTC
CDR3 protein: CASSPGLAGGNEQFF

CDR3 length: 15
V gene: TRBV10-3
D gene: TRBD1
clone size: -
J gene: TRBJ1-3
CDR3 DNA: TGTGCCATCAGTGAGCGGACAGGGCCTGGAAACACCATATATTTT
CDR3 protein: CAISERTGPGNTIYF

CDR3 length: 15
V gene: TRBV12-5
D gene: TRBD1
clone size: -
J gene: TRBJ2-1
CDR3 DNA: TGTGCTAGTGGTTTTGAGACAGGGGATGGGAATGAGCAGTTCTTC
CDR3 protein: CASGFETGDGNEQFF

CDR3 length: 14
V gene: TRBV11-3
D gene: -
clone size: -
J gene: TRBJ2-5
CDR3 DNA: TGTGCCAGCAGCTTAGGACGTCACCAAGAGACCCAGTACTTC
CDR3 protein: CASSLGRHQETQYF

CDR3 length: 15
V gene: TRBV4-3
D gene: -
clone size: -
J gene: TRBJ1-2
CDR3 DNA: TGCGCCAGCAGCCAAGAGTCGGGCCCGAACTATGGCTACACCTTC
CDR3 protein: CASSQESGPNYGYTF

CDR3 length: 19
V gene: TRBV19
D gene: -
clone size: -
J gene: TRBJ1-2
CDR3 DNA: TGTGCCAGTAGTATAGTCGGACGGGACACCTCCGTTCCTAACTATGGCTACACCTTC
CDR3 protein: CASSIVGRDTSVPNYGYTF